This TCR beta chain stems from a study of shared clonotypes between healthy human individuals. Study information: Each donor's CD4 naive and CD4 memory cells filled three plates apiece, CD8 naive two, and CD8 memory one.

Sequencing was at deep level. Methods used by the authors: For the immunoSEQ data, sequences were junction-only without quality scores, so filtering differed. Using immunoSEQ multiplex PCR, the repertoire was profiled, and TCRdb retains in-frame clones only, with some absent. V and J calls and clone size come straight from that table; D and trimming were deduced from the DNA. The sample shows millions of clones, around nine tenths of them seen only once. Adults of Caucasian background living in Nashville, Tennessee made up all donors. The receptor comes from a man in his late teens or twenties in good health. The source material was naive CD4+ T cells sorted from blood. Stated subset: CD45RA+ positively selected.

The CDR3 sequence: CASSRDGGAEAFF. The CDR3 DNA sequence: TGCGCCAGCAGTCGGGACGGCGGGGCTGAAGCTTTCTTT. The chain recombines TRBV10-1 with TRBJ1-1, with D perhaps TRBD1 (5 bases). Trimming stripped 5 bases from V and 6 bases from J, with 13 bases between. This CDR3 is built from 13 residues. In germline, CDR1 is WNHNN, CDR2 SYGVQD (reference sequence).